The 12 T cell receptor beta chains reported below all come from one sample, sequenced in a study of CXCR3-negative and CXCR3-positive naive CD8 T cells (dated by TCRdb to between 2017 and 2020). Sequencing was performed on a NextSeq 550. The Human TCR Profiling Kit (MiLaboratory) was used to make UMI-labeled 5' RACE TRB cDNA libraries. The reads underwent TCRdb reprocessing, giving one record for each CDR3 protein sequence and no DNA. The table for this sample lists about 40,000 distinct CDR3 sequences. The ten largest clones capture about 10% of the sample. Sequencing was carried out using memory CD8+ T cells from blood. The cell subset or site tag for this specimen amounts to: conventional CD8+ memory T cells (TMEM), sorted as controls. The receptor set was obtained from a human donor in good health. Some clones in this sample may be carry-over from other donors' samples.

Considering frequency, this clonotype is medium-sized (0.01 to 0.1%). The CDR3 sequence is CASSFPGASNEKLFF. The gene calls are TRBV7-9 and TRBJ1-4; the D gene TCRdb calls, TRBD1, cannot be checked with no DNA. The germline V gene encodes CDR1 SEHNR and CDR2 FQNEAQ (reference sequence). The CDR3 runs to 15 residues. The full variable domain, in which reference TRBV7-9 and TRBJ1-4 provide the parts outside the CDR3, is DTGVSQNPRHKITKRGQNVTFRCDPISEHNRLYWYRQTLGQGPEFLTYFQNEAQLEKSRLLSDRFSAERPKGSFSTLEIQRTEQGDSAMYLCASSFPGASNEKLFFGSGTQLSVL.

The rearrangement uses TRBV14 and TRBJ2-7; TCRdb proposes TRBD1, but this gene call is untestable without DNA. This CDR3 is built from 15 residues. Germline CDR1 SGHDN, CDR2 FVKESK. The CDR3 sequence is CASSPTGLLFYEQYF.

This chain joins TRBV19 and TRBJ2-1; absent DNA, TCRdb's TRBD1 call cannot be checked. The CDR3 sequence is 13 residues long. Germline V gives CDR1 LNHDA, CDR2 SQIVND (reference sequence). CDR3: CASTGGERNEQFF.

This chain joins TRBV7-2 and TRBJ2-5; the TCRdb call, TRBD1, lacks DNA for checking. Germline CDR1 SGHTA, CDR2 FQGNSA. The CDR3 has 17 amino acids. The CDR3 spells CASSSLDSTGDQETQYF.

The chain is built from TRBV6-5 and TRBJ1-5. The V gene's germline CDR1 is MNHEY and CDR2 SVGAGI. The CDR3 sequence is 13 residues long. The CDR3 loop is CASSPLVNQPQHF.

V gene TRBV29-1 combines with J gene TRBJ1-1; without DNA, the TCRdb call of TRBD1 cannot be checked. The CDR3 covers 12 residues. Germline V gene lookup returns CDR1 SQVTM and CDR2 ANQGSEA. CDR3 protein: CSVLTNPGEAFF.

The rearrangement uses TRBV4-3 and TRBJ2-3. The germline V gene encodes CDR1 LGHNA and CDR2 YSLEER. The CDR3 contains 14 residues. This CDR3 is CASSQVLAADTQYF.

V gene TRBV28 combines with J gene TRBJ1-2. Germline V CDR1 and CDR2: MDHEN, SYDVKM. The length of the CDR3 is 15 residues. The CDR3 sequence: CASSFEGRANYGYTF.

The rearrangement joins TRBV3-2 to TRBJ2-5; TCRdb selects TRBD1, and the lack of DNA leaves this call unchecked. TRBV3-2 is flagged as a pseudogene. There are 14 residues in the CDR3. This CDR3 reads CASIPRGRGKTQYF.

The genes are TRBV29-1 and TRBJ1-5. Germline V lookup: CDR1 SQVTM, CDR2 ANQGSEA. The length of the CDR3 is 14 residues. The CDR3 spells CSVVEGSEVQPQHF.

V and J are TRBV5-5 and TRBJ2-7; there is no DNA to check the TCRdb D call of TRBD1. Per germline, CDR1 SGHKS and CDR2 YYEKEE (reference sequence). The CDR3 is 14 amino acids. CDR3 region: CASSAPGRTYEQYF.

The chain joins TRBV29-1 to TRBJ2-7; there is no DNA to check the TCRdb D call of TRBD1. This CDR3 region has 12 residues. Germline V gene sequence: CDR1 SQVTM, CDR2 ANQGSEA. CDR3 in amino acids: CSVARTDYEQYF.